These T cell receptor beta chains were read from a single sample in a study of control samples from healthy donors and cancer patients. Using immunoSEQ multiplex PCR, the repertoire was profiled, and TCRdb retains in-frame clones only, with some absent. The sample has approximately 100,000 clones; roughly 92% are singletons. The sample taken for sequencing was blood. These receptors all stem from a human donor in good health. The donor label of this sample is uncertain. The CDR3 runs from the conserved cysteine through the conserved F or W. Fields, in order: V gene, D gene, J gene, clone size, CDR3 protein, CDR3 DNA. The D gene is left open where the match is weak. Expanded clones are given a class, and other clones once, few, many or no size at all.

>TRBV12-5|.|TRBJ1-1|.
CASGQSPGPSTEAFF
TGTGCTAGTGGTCAATCGCCGGGGCCGAGCACTGAAGCTTTCTTT
>TRBV5-4|TRBD2|TRBJ2-1|.
CASTTRRTSGDNEQFF
TGTGCCAGCACCACCAGAAGGACTAGCGGGGACAATGAGCAGTTCTTC
>TRBV24-1|.|TRBJ2-3|.
CATSDPTPGGRTDTQYF
TGTGCCACCAGTGACCCAACCCCGGGGGGCCGGACAGATACGCAGTATTTT
>TRBV18|.|TRBJ1-2|.
CASSPQGNLFVGYTF
TGTGCCAGCTCACCACAGGGTAACCTCTTTGTCGGCTACACCTTC
>TRBV9|TRBD1|TRBJ1-3|once
CASSPRDRGNTIYF
TGTGCCAGCAGCCCTAGGGACAGGGGAAACACCATATATTTT
>TRBV9|TRBD1|TRBJ2-5|.
CASSQGTGGETQYF
TGTGCCAGCAGCCAAGGGACAGGGGGAGAGACCCAGTACTTC
>TRBV7-9|TRBD1|TRBJ2-5|.
CASSSGTGWSETQYF
TGTGCCAGCAGCTCCGGGACAGGGTGGTCAGAGACCCAGTACTTC
>TRBV5-4|.|TRBJ2-1|.
CASTSVWTDEINEQFF
TGTGCCAGCACCTCCGTATGGACGGACGAGATCAATGAGCAGTTCTTC
>TRBV7-9|.|TRBJ1-2|.
CASSLAGGNYGYTF
TGTGCCAGCAGCTTAGCAGGGGGAAACTATGGCTACACCTTC
>TRBV2|.|TRBJ2-6|.
CASKGSGANVLTF
TGTGCCAGCAAAGGGTCTGGGGCCAACGTCCTGACTTTC
>TRBV7-9|TRBD1|TRBJ2-2|.
CASSRDRDTGELFF
TGTGCCAGCTCCCGGGACAGGGACACCGGGGAGCTGTTTTTT
>TRBV5-1|.|TRBJ2-3|.
CASRDTSNTDTQYF
TGCGCCAGCAGGGACACTTCGAACACAGATACGCAGTATTTT
>TRBV14|TRBD1|TRBJ2-5|.
CASSQMDRAVETQYF
TGTGCCAGCAGCCAGATGGACAGGGCCGTCGAGACCCAGTACTTC
>TRBV28|.|TRBJ1-5|many
CASSLRGRDQPQHF
TGTGCCAGCTCCCTCAGGGGTAGGGATCAGCCCCAGCATTTT
>TRBV6-6|TRBD2|TRBJ2-2|once
CASGGPGLAGTGELFF
TGTGCCAGCGGGGGACCGGGACTAGCGGGCACCGGGGAGCTGTTTTTT
>TRBV5-1|TRBD1|TRBJ2-7|.
CASTPTGGSVEQYF
TGCGCCAGCACGCCGACAGGGGGGAGTGTTGAGCAGTACTTC
>TRBV4-1|TRBD1|TRBJ2-1|.
CASSLGRDRGTNEQFF
TGCGCCAGCAGTCTGGGGAGGGACAGGGGAACAAATGAGCAGTTCTTC
>TRBV9|.|TRBJ1-1|.
CASSPREQFNTEAFF
TGTGCCAGCAGCCCACGGGAACAGTTCAACACTGAAGCTTTCTTT
>TRBV6-2/TRBV6-3|.|TRBJ2-7|.
CASSSPRDEQYF
TGTGCCAGCAGCTCCCCCAGGGACGAGCAGTACTTC
>TRBV19|.|TRBJ1-2|.
CASSMGSGYTF
TGTGCCAGTAGTATGGGGAGCGGCTACACCTTC
>TRBV6-5|TRBD1|TRBJ1-2|.
CASSGTGGSGYTF
TGTGCCAGCAGCGGGACAGGGGGCAGTGGCTACACCTTC
>TRBV6-5|.|TRBJ2-5|.
CASSPIGGGFEPQYF
TGTGCCAGCAGTCCTATAGGGGGGGGGTTCGAGCCCCAGTACTTC
>TRBV6-5|.|TRBJ2-3|once
CASSYSRGTDTQYF
TGTGCCAGCAGTTACTCCCGGGGAACAGATACGCAGTATTTT
>TRBV1|.|TRBJ1-2|.
CTSSQYPWPGPKFYGYTF
TGCACCAGCAGCCAGTACCCGTGGCCGGGTCCTAAATTCTATGGCTACACCTTC
>TRBV19|TRBD2|TRBJ2-6|.
CASNPGGDSGANVLTF
TGTGCCAGTAACCCCGGGGGGGACTCTGGGGCCAACGTCCTGACTTTC
>TRBV7-2|.|TRBJ1-1|once
CASSLTAAGGGTEAFF
TGTGCCAGCAGCTTGACCGCGGCGGGGGGAGGTACTGAAGCTTTCTTT
>TRBV12-5|TRBD1|TRBJ2-3|.
CASGYILDGQGSTDTQYF
TGTGCTAGTGGTTATATTCTCGACGGACAGGGAAGCACAGATACGCAGTATTTT